This T cell receptor beta chain was recorded in a study of OX40 agonist ivuxolimab in advanced cancers. Across the study: The treatment was a fully human IgG2 OX40 agonist, ivuxolimab. The dose-escalation group included hepatocellular carcinoma, melanoma, renal cell carcinoma and head and neck cancer.

Overall study results and limits: By week 6 at 0.1 to 3.0 mg/kg, blood CD4+ and CD8+ T cells had expanded clonally. Several nonresponders also turned out to have low normalized T-cell clonal expansion.

Comments on this clone: Its specificity is not known.

Germline-derived CDR1 and CDR2 are MNHNY and SVGAGI (reference sequence). This CDR3 has 14 residues. V gave up 6 bases and J gave up 0 bases, with 9 bases separating them. Profiling relied on immunoSEQ multiplex PCR, and the TCRdb table lists in-frame clones only, not all of them. This sample carries some 66,000 clones, roughly 87% of them seen once, and the ten largest clones take 5.5% to 6%. The specimen comprised CD4+ or CD8+ T cells sorted from blood, sampled in a trial of the OX40 agonist ivuxolimab. The TCR sequence derives from an adult with an advanced solid tumor such as melanoma, head and neck, liver or kidney cancer. V is TRBV6-6 and J is TRBJ1-5; possibly TRBD1 for D (5 bases). The CDR3 coding sequence is TGTGCCAGCAGGACAGATAATAGCAATCAGCCCCAGCATTTT. Translating gives CASRTDNSNQPQHF.